These 31 T cell receptor gamma chains were all obtained from the same sample, sequenced in a study of gamma-delta T cells after stem cell transplantation. TCRdb reran clone calling via CATT on the RT-PCR reads. The sample lists around 5,000 gamma-chain clones; approximately 18% were seen once. Sequenced material: gamma-delta T cells. The origin of the receptors is a human donor. It is not recorded whose cells these are; they may come from a transplant donor.

This sequence joins TRGV8 and TRGJP2. The CDR3 covers 17 residues. V shed 0 bases and J 1 base; nucleotides not matched to a gene: 8. Germline V gene data show CDR1 as VENAVY and CDR2 as YDSYNSRV. The CDR3 nucleotides read TGTGCCACCTGGGATAGGCGGGAGGGTAGTAGTGATTGGATCAAGACGTTT. It translates to CATWDRREGSSDWIKTF.

The rearrangement links TRGV5 to TRGJ1 or TRGJ2. CDR1 and CDR2 (germline): VINAFY, YDVSNSKD. Trimming at V came to 5 bases and at J to 6 bases, leaving 10 bases not matched to a gene. CDR3 length equals 13 residues. As DNA, the CDR3 is TGTGCCACCTGGGCTCAGGATCGTTATAAGAAACTCTTT. It is translated as CATWAQDRYKKLF.

This chain connects TRGV3 to TRGJ1 or TRGJ2. This CDR3 has 14 amino acids. Germline V CDR1 and CDR2: VTNTFY, YDVSTARD (reference sequence). V was clipped by 0 bases and J by 5 bases; unmatched bases: 7. The CDR3 DNA reads as TGTGCCACCTGGGACAGGCCGGGACATTATAAGAAACTCTTT. This encodes CATWDRPGHYKKLF.

A few counts support this clone. This chain uses TRGV9 with TRGJ1 or TRGJ2. V trimming: 3 bases; J trimming: 3 bases; junction bases outside the gene matches: 5. In germline, CDR1 is GITISATS, CDR2 ISYDGTV (reference sequence). This CDR3 is 13 amino acids long. CDR3 DNA sequence: TGTGCCTTGTGGGAGCCCTTTTATTATAAGAAACTCTTT. This translates into CALWEPFYYKKLF.

This clone was observed a single time. The chain combines TRGV9 with TRGJ1 or TRGJ2. The CDR3 is 9 amino acids. CDR1 is GITISATS, CDR2 ISYDGTV, per germline (reference sequence). J gave up 10 bases and V 4 bases, and 1 base lay outside the gene matches. The CDR3 DNA is TGTGCCTTGTGGGAAAAGAAACTCTTT. Its translation is CALWEKKLF.

Only a few counts were recorded for this clone. The rearrangement joins TRGV5 to TRGJ1 or TRGJ2. Germline CDR1 is VINAFY and CDR2 is YDVSNSKD. This CDR3 contains 11 residues. With 0 bases clipped from V and 8 bases from J, the junction kept 1 base outside the gene matches. The CDR3 region has the DNA TGTGCCACCTGGGACAGGAATAAGAAACTCTTT. Translation gives CATWDRNKKLF.

The chain carries TRGV9 and TRGJ1 or TRGJ2. The CDR3 extends over 14 amino acids. Germline V gene lookup returns CDR1 GITISATS and CDR2 ISYDGTV (reference sequence). The V segment lost 0 bases and the J segment 5 bases; nucleotides outside the gene matches: 7. CDR3 amino acids: CALWEVLDDYKKLF. Written as DNA, the CDR3 is TGTGCCTTGTGGGAGGTGCTAGACGATTATAAGAAACTCTTT.

Judged by abundance, this clone is medium-sized. The chain couples TRGV9 to TRGJP. Germline loops: CDR1 GITISATS, CDR2 ISYDGTV (reference sequence). Trimming at V came to 3 bases and at J to 5 bases, leaving 1 base not matched to a gene. The CDR3 runs 15 residues. CDR3 sequence (DNA): TGTGCCTTGTGGGAGAAAGAGTTGGGCAAAAAAATCAAGGTATTT. Protein: CALWEKELGKKIKVF.

This clone was seen a handful of times. The V call is TRGV9, the J call TRGJ1 or TRGJ2. Germline CDR1 reads GITISATS; CDR2 reads ISYDGTV (reference sequence). V trimming: 4 bases; J trimming: 7 bases; junction bases outside the gene matches: 7. The CDR3 is 12 amino acids. CDR3 sequence: CALWDAGYKKLF. The CDR3 nucleotides are TGTGCCTTGTGGGACGCCGGGTATAAGAAACTCTTT.

CDR3 sequence reads: CATWEIYYKKLF. The CDR3 nucleotides read TGTGCCACCTGGGAGATTTATTATAAGAAACTCTTT. The chain is built from TRGV4 and TRGJ1 or TRGJ2. The CDR3 contains 12 residues. The junction had 3 bases not matched to a gene; V was cut back by 4 bases and J by 3 bases. In germline, CDR1 is EGSTGY, CDR2 YDSYTSSV.

This clone came up a few times. The gene calls are TRGV4 and TRGJ1 or TRGJ2. The CDR3 runs 12 residues. Germline CDR1 EGSTGY, CDR2 YDSYTSSV. The J segment lost 7 bases and the V segment lost 2 bases, leaving 5 bases of the junction unmatched. The CDR3 region is CATWDDEYKKLF. CDR3 in DNA: TGTGCCACCTGGGATGACGAATATAAGAAACTCTTT.

This clone was counted between two and nine times. The rearrangement joins TRGV5 to TRGJ1 or TRGJ2. Germline loops: CDR1 VINAFY, CDR2 YDVSNSKD. Unmatched junction bases numbered 6, after V lost 1 base and J lost 0 bases. This CDR3 has 15 residues. The CDR3 DNA reads TGTGCCACCTGGGACAGCCCCTCGAATTATTATAAGAAACTCTTT. Protein product: CATWDSPSNYYKKLF.

In this sample, this clone turned up a few times. The chain has TRGV5 and TRGJ1 or TRGJ2. Germline-derived CDR1 and CDR2 are VINAFY and YDVSNSKD. The CDR3 consists of 15 residues. Germline trimming cut 0 bases from V and 2 bases from J; bases unmatched to any gene: 7. The CDR3 DNA reads as TGTGCCACCTGGGACAGGCCTCGGTATTATTATAAGAAACTCTTT. Translation gives CATWDRPRYYYKKLF.

This clone was observed a handful of times. The chain has TRGV3 and TRGJP1. The CDR3 length is 11 residues. CDR1 is VTNTFY, CDR2 YDVSTARD, per germline (reference sequence). Unmatched junction bases numbered 4, after V lost 6 bases and J lost 9 bases. The CDR3 DNA follows: TGTGCCACCTGGCTACGTTGGTTCAAGATATTT. As protein: CATWLRWFKIF.

The rearrangement uses TRGV2 and TRGJ1 or TRGJ2. The CDR3 spans 12 residues. The ends lost 0 bases at V and 10 bases at J; junction bases unmatched: 6. Per germline, CDR1 EGSNGY and CDR2 YDSYNSKV. Here the CDR3 DNA reads TGTGCCACCTGGGACGGGCAATCGAAGAAACTCTTT. This sequence encodes CATWDGQSKKLF.

Of note for this clone: A much larger clonotype is one base distant, so this may be a read error. The V gene is TRGV9, the J gene TRGJ1 or TRGJ2. V was clipped by 4 bases and J by 10 bases; unmatched bases: 7. This CDR3 has 11 residues. Germline V gives CDR1 GITISATS, CDR2 ISYDGTV (reference sequence). The CDR3 sequence is CALWDVGKKLF. The CDR3 DNA reads TGTGCCTTGTGGGATGTGGGGAAGAAACTCTTT.

This clone was seen only a few times. This same CDR3 is encoded by further DNA sequences in the sample. This chain links TRGV2 with TRGJ1 or TRGJ2. Germline V gene lookup returns CDR1 EGSNGY and CDR2 YDSYNSKV. J lost 6 bases, V lost 0 bases, and 5 bases had no gene match. The CDR3 covers 13 residues. CDR3 coding DNA: TGTGCCACCTGGGACGGGCCCGGTTATAAGAAACTCTTT. Protein: CATWDGPGYKKLF.

This clone was counted between two and nine times. This rearrangement joins TRGV4 to TRGJ1 or TRGJ2. This CDR3 region has 11 residues. Germline lookup yields CDR1 EGSTGY and CDR2 YDSYTSSV. Trimming took 1 base from V and 8 from J; bases not matched to a gene: 2. CDR3 loop: CATWDGDKKLF. CDR3 nucleotide sequence: TGTGCCACCTGGGATGGCGATAAGAAACTCTTT.

The V call is TRGV2, the J call TRGJP2. Germline CDR1 reads EGSNGY; CDR2 reads YDSYNSKV. J gave up 3 bases and V 3 bases, and 1 base lay outside the gene matches. The CDR3 runs to 13 residues. In nucleotides, the CDR3 is TGTGCCACCTGGGACCGTAGTGATTGGATCAAGACGTTT. This gives the protein CATWDRSDWIKTF.

The gene calls are TRGV3 and TRGJ1 or TRGJ2. The CDR3 runs to 12 residues. CDR1 and CDR2 (germline): VTNTFY, YDVSTARD (reference sequence). The ends lost 6 bases at V and 8 bases at J; junction bases unmatched: 10. In nucleotides, the CDR3 is TGTGCCACCTGGTCCATGGGCCATAAGAAACTCTTT. This translates into CATWSMGHKKLF.

This clone was seen a handful of times. V gene TRGV9 combines with J gene TRGJ1 or TRGJ2. Losses at the gene ends were 5 bases for V and 4 bases for J; bases not matched to a gene: 5. Germline V gives CDR1 GITISATS, CDR2 ISYDGTV (reference sequence). This CDR3 is built from 12 residues. The CDR3 here is CALWGGYYKKLF. CDR3 nucleotide sequence: TGTGCCTTGTGGGGAGGATATTATAAGAAACTCTTT.

This clone counts as medium-sized. Other DNA sequences in this sample translate to the same CDR3. This sequence joins TRGV9 and TRGJ1 or TRGJ2. Germline CDR1 is GITISATS and CDR2 is ISYDGTV (reference sequence). V was clipped by 1 base and J by 10 bases; unmatched bases: 13. The CDR3 sequence is 14 residues long. This chain's CDR3 is CALWEVPWTKKKLF. CDR3 nucleotide sequence: TGTGCCTTGTGGGAGGTCCCATGGACCAAAAAGAAACTCTTT.

This clone appeared a few times. This rearrangement joins TRGV3 to TRGJ1 or TRGJ2. CDR1 is VTNTFY and CDR2 is YDVSTARD in the germline V gene (reference sequence). This CDR3 spans 13 amino acids. Losses at the gene ends were 0 bases for V and 6 bases for J; bases not matched to a gene: 5. The CDR3 region has the DNA TGTGCCACCTGGGACAGGCCAACTTATAAGAAACTCTTT. Translated: CATWDRPTYKKLF.

The CDR3 is CALWDAPQELGKKIKVF. In nucleotides, the CDR3 is TGTGCCTTGTGGGACGCCCCGCAAGAGTTGGGCAAAAAAATCAAGGTATTT. The chain joins TRGV9 to TRGJP. Germline assignment: CDR1 GITISATS and CDR2 ISYDGTV (reference sequence). Trimming took 4 bases from V and 3 from J; bases not matched to a gene: 6. The CDR3 spans 17 residues.

This rearrangement joins TRGV9 to TRGJP. Trimming took 0 bases from V and 9 from J; bases not matched to a gene: 2. In germline, CDR1 is GITISATS, CDR2 ISYDGTV (reference sequence). CDR3 length: 15 amino acids. CDR3 sequence: CALWEVRLGKKIKVF. The CDR3 DNA is TGTGCCTTGTGGGAGGTGCGGTTGGGCAAAAAAATCAAGGTATTT.

This chain links TRGV8 with TRGJ1 or TRGJ2. CDR1 VENAVY and CDR2 YDSYNSRV come from the germline V gene. The CDR3 is 16 residues long. The junction had 17 bases not matched to a gene; V was cut back by 4 bases and J by 5 bases. CDR3 loop: CATWDRLGERNYKKLF. For the CDR3, the DNA is TGTGCCACCTGGGACAGGTTGGGGGAGAGGAATTATAAGAAACTCTTT.

The chain is built from TRGV8 and TRGJ1 or TRGJ2. This CDR3 spans 14 amino acids. The V gene end was trimmed by 3 bases and the J gene end by 4 bases; junction bases not matched to a gene: 9. In germline, CDR1 is VENAVY, CDR2 YDSYNSRV. The CDR3 bases are TGTGCCACCTGGGATCTGTCGGAGTATTATAAGAAACTCTTT. Translating gives CATWDLSEYYKKLF.

The chain combines TRGV3 with TRGJ1 or TRGJ2. V lost 0 bases and J lost 6; bases outside the gene matches: 5. Per the germline V gene, CDR1 is VTNTFY and CDR2 is YDVSTARD (reference sequence). The CDR3 covers 13 residues. This chain's CDR3 is CATWDRPCYKKLF. The CDR3 DNA is TGTGCCACCTGGGACAGGCCGTGTTATAAGAAACTCTTT.

J is TRGJP1 and V is TRGV9. The CDR3 contains 16 residues. Germline V gene sequence: CDR1 GITISATS, CDR2 ISYDGTV (reference sequence). V gave up 6 bases and J gave up 2 bases; unmatched junction bases: 12. CDR3 DNA sequence: TGTGCCTTGTGGTCCTTCGGGGGGACCACTGGTTGGTTCAAGATATTT. Translation gives CALWSFGGTTGWFKIF.

This clone counts as medium-sized. Different DNA sequences within this sample yield the same CDR3. V and J are TRGV4 and TRGJP2. The germline gives CDR1 EGSTGY, CDR2 YDSYTSSV. CDR3 length: 13 residues. The J segment lost 6 bases and the V segment lost 0 bases, leaving 1 base of the junction unmatched. The CDR3 sequence is CATWDGRDWIKTF. CDR3 nucleotides: TGTGCCACCTGGGATGGGCGTGATTGGATCAAGACGTTT.

The chain links TRGV2 to TRGJ1 or TRGJ2. The length of the CDR3 is 14 residues. Germline V lookup: CDR1 EGSNGY, CDR2 YDSYNSKV. The trim removed 1 base at V and 5 bases at J, leaving 8 bases unmatched. The chain's CDR3 is CATWDGSVHYKKLF. The DNA of the CDR3 is TGTGCCACCTGGGACGGCTCGGTCCATTATAAGAAACTCTTT.